Only a few counts were recorded for the clone carrying this TCR beta chain. Antigen unknown. Template switching by 5'RACE produced TCR cDNA, adding a universal primer site and UMIs. TCRdb re-called the 5' RACE reads with MiXCR, one entry per CDR3 protein. The sample includes about 340,000 distinct CDR3 sequences, approximately 12% seen only once; the top ten take 3.2%. The data originate from a study of T cells after yellow fever vaccination. The CDR3 is 14 amino acids. The V end lost 3 bases, the J end lost 7 bases, and 14 bases lay between the germline ends. Germline CDR1 reads SGDLS; CDR2 reads YYNGEE. Study-level findings and limits: Abundant bulk-population clonotypes could contaminate the FACS-sorted repertoires. Overlap between CD4 and CD8 compartments was detected for a small share of clonotypes. At around 96% for CD4 and almost 90% for CD8, most primary-vaccination clones showed up again after the booster.

This rearrangement joins TRBV9 to TRBJ2-4; possibly TRBD2 for D (6 bases). The sequence was collected from a young man who received the YFV17D yellow fever vaccine. The sample in question was CD4+ T cells sorted from PBMCs, obtained 15 days after the yellow fever booster vaccination. The CDR3 is CASSAGTLGNIQYF. Written as DNA, the CDR3 is TGTGCCAGCAGCGCCGGGACTCTGGGGAACATTCAGTACTTC. The variable domain in full, completed from reference TRBV9 and TRBJ2-4, reads DSGVTQTPKHLITATGQRVTLRCSPRSGDLSVYWYQQSLDQGLQFLIQYYNGEERAKGNILERFSAQQFPDLHSELNLSSLELGDSALYFCASSAGTLGNIQYFGAGTRLSVL.